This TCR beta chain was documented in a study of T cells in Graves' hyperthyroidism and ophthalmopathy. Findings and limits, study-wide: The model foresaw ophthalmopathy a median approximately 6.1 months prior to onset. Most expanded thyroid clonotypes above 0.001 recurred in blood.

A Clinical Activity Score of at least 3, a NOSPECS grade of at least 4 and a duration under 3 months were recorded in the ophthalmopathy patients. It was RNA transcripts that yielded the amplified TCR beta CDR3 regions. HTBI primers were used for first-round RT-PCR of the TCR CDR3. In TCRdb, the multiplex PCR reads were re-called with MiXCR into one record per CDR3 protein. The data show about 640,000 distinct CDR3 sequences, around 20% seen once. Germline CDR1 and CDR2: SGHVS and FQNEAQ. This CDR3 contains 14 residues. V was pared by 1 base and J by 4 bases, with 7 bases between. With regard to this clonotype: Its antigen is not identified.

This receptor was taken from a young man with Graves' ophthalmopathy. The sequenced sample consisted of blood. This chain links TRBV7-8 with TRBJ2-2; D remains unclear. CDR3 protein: CASSLGQSTGELFF. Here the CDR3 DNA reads TGTGCCAGCAGCTTAGGGCAGAGCACCGGGGAGCTGTTTTTT.